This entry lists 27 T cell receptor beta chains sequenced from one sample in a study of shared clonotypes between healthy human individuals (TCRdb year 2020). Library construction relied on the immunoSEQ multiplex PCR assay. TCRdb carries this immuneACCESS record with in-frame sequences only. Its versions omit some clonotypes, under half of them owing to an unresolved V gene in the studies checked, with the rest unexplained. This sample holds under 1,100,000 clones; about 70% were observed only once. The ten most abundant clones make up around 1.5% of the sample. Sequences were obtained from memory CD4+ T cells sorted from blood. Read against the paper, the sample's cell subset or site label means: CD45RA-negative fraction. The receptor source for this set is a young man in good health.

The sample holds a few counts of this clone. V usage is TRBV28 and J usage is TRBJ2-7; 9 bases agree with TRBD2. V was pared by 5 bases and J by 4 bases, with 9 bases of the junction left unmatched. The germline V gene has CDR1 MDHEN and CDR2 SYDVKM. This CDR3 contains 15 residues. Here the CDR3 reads CASSARLAADYEQYF. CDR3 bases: TGTGCCAGCAGTGCAAGACTAGCGGCTGATTACGAGCAGTACTTC. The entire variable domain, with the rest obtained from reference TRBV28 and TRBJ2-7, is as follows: DVKVTQSSRYLVKRTGEKVFLECVQDMDHENMFWYRQDPGLGLRLIYFSYDVKMKEKGDIPEGYSVSREKKERFSLILESASTNQTSMYLCASSARLAADYEQYFGPGTRLTVT.

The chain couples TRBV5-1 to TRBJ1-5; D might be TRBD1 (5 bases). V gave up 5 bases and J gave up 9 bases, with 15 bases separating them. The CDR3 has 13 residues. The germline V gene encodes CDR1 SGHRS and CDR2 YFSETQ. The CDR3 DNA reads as TGCGCCAGCAGATCGGACAATAACGGGCCCCAGCATTTT. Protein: CASRSDNNGPQHF.

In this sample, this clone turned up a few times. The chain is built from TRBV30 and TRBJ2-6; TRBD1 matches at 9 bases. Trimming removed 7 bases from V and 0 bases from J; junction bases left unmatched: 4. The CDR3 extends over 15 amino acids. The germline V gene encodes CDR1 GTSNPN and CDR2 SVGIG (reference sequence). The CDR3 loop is CAFGQGRSGANVLTF. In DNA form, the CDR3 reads TGTGCCTTTGGACAGGGGCGCTCTGGGGCCAACGTCCTGACTTTC.

Written as DNA, the CDR3 is TGTGCCAGCAGTGAATGGGGAAGCGGAGCGCAAGAGACCCAGTACTTC. It codes for CASSEWGSGAQETQYF. The chain combines TRBV25-1 with TRBJ2-5; a weak D match, TRBD2 (5 bases). There are 16 residues in the CDR3. The V end was cut by 1 base, the J end by 2 bases, with 14 bases between. In germline, CDR1 is MGHDK, CDR2 SYGVNS.

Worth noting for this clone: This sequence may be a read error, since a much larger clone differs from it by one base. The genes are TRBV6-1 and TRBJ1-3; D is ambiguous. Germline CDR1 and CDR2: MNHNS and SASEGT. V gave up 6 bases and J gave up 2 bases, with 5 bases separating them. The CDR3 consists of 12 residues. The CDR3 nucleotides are TGTGCCAGCAGATCCACTGGAAACACCATATATTTT. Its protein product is CASRSTGNTIYF.

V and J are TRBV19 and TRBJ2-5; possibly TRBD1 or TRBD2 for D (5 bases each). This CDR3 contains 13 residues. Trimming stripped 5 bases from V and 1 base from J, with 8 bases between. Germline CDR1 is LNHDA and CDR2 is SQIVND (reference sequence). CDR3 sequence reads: CASSGTSQETQYF. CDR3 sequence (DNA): TGTGCCAGTAGTGGGACCAGCCAAGAGACCCAGTACTTC.

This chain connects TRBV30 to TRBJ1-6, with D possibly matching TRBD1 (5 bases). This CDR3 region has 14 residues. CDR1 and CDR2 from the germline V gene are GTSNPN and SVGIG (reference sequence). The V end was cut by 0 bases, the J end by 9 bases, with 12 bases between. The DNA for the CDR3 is TGTGCCTGGAGTGTTTGGGGGTTGGGTTCACCCCTCCACTTT. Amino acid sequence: CAWSVWGLGSPLHF.

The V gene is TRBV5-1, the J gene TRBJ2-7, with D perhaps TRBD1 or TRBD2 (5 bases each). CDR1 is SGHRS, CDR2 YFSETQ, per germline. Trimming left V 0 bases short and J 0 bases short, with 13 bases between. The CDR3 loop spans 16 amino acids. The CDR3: CASSLAGPGSSYEQYF. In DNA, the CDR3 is TGCGCCAGCAGCTTGGCCGGTCCAGGGAGCTCCTACGAGCAGTACTTC.

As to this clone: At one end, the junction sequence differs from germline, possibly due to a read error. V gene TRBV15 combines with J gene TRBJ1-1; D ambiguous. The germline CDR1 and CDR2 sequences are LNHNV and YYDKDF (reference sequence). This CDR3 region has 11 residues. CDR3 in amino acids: CATSGERVTFF. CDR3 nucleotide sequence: TGTGCCACCAGCGGAGAGCGGGTAACTTTCTTT. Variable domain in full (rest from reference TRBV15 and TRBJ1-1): DAMVIQNPRYQVTQFGKPVTLSCSQTLNHNVMYWYQQKSSQAPKLLFHYYDKDFNNEADTPDNFQSRRPNTSFCFLDIRSPGLGDTAMYLCATSGERVTFFGQGTRLTVV.

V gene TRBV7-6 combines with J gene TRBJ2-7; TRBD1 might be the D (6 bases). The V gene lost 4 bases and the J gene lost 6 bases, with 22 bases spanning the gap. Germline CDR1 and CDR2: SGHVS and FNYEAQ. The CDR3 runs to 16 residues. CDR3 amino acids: CASSSQQGAQSGEQYF. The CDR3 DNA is TGTGCCAGCAGCTCCCAACAGGGCGCCCAGTCTGGCGAGCAGTACTTC.

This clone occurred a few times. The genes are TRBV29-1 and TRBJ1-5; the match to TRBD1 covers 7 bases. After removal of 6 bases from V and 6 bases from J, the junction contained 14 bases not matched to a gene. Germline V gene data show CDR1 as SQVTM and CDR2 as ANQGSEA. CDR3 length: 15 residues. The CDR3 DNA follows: TGCAGCGTCAGGGGGATTGGGGTCTCCGGTCAGCCCCAGCATTTT. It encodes CSVRGIGVSGQPQHF.

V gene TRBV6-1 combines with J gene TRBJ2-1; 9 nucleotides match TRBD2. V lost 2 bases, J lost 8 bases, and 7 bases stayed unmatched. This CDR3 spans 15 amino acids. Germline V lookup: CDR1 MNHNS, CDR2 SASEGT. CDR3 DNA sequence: TGTGCCAGCAGTGAAATCTTAGCGGGGGTTTATGAGCAGTTCTTC. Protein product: CASSEILAGVYEQFF.

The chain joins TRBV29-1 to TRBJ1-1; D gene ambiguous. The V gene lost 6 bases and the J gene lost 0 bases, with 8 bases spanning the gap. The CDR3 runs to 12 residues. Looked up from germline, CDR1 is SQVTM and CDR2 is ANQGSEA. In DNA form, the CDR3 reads TGCAGCGTCTGGGCAGTGAACACTGAAGCTTTCTTT. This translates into CSVWAVNTEAFF.

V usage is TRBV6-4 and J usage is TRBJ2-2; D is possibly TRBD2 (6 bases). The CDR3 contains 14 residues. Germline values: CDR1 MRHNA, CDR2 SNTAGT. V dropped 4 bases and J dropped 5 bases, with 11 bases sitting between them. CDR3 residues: CASSVGRRTGELFF. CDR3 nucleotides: TGTGCCAGCAGTGTGGGGAGGCGGACCGGGGAGCTGTTTTTT.

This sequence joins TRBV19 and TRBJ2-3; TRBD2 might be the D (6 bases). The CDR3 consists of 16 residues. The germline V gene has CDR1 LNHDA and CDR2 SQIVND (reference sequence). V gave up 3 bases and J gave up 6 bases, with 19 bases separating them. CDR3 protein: CASSMPAGPMGDTQYF. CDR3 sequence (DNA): TGTGCCAGTAGTATGCCGGCGGGACCCATGGGTGATACGCAGTATTTT.

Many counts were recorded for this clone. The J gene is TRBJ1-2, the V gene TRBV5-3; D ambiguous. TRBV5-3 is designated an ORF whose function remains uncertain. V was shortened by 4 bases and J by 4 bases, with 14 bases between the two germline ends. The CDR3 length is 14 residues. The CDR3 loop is CARSGTDFAYGYTF. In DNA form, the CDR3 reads TGTGCCAGAAGCGGTACCGACTTCGCCTATGGCTACACCTTC.

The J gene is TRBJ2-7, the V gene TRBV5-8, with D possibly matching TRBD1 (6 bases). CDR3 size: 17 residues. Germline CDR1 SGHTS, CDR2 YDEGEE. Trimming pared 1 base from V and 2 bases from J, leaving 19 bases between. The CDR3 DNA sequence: TGTGCCAGCAGCTTGTACAGGGATGTTATGATGGCCTACGAGCAGTACTTC. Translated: CASSLYRDVMMAYEQYF.

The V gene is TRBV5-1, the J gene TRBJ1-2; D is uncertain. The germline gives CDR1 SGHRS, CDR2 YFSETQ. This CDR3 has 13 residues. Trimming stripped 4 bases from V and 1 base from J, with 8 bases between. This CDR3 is CASSLNGNYGYTF. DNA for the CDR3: TGCGCCAGCAGCCTAAACGGTAACTATGGCTACACCTTC.

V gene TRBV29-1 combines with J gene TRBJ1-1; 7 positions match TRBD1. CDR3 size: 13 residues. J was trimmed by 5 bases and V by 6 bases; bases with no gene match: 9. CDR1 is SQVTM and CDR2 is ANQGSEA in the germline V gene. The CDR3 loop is CSVQIDRVTEAFF. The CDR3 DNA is TGCAGCGTACAAATCGACAGGGTGACTGAAGCTTTCTTT.

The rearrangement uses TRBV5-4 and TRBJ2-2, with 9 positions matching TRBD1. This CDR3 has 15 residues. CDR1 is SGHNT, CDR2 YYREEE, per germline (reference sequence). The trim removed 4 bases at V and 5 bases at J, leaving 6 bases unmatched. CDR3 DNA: TGTGCCAGCAGCCCGGGACAGGGAAAGACCGGGGAGCTGTTTTTT. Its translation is CASSPGQGKTGELFF.

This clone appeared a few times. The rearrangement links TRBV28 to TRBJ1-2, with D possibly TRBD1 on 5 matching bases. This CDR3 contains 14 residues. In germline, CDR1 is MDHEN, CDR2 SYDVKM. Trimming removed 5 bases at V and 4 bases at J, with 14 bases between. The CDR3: CASSPVEGTYGYTF. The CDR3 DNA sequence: TGTGCCAGCAGTCCCGTCGAGGGGACCTATGGCTACACCTTC.

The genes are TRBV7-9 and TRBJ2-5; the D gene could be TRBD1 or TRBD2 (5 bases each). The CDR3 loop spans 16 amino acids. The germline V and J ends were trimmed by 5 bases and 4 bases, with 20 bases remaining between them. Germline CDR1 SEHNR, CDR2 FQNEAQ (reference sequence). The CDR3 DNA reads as TGTGCCAGCAGCCTCATGGGACGGTTTATTTTAGAGACCCAGTACTTC. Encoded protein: CASSLMGRFILETQYF.

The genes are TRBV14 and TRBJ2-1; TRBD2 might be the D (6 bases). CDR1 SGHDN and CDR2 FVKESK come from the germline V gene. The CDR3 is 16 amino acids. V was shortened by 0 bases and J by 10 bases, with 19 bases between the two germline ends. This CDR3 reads CASSQDWRGNLGEQFF. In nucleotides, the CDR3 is TGTGCCAGCAGCCAAGACTGGCGGGGTAATCTCGGGGAGCAGTTCTTC.

The CDR3 loop reads CASSWTGSNQPQHF. The CDR3 DNA follows: TGTGCCAGCAGTTGGACAGGGAGCAATCAGCCCCAGCATTTT. The genes are TRBV27 and TRBJ1-5; 8 nucleotides line up with TRBD1. CDR1 and CDR2 from the germline V gene are MNHEY and SMNVEV (reference sequence). CDR3 length: 14 residues. Trimming removed 4 bases from V and 1 base from J; junction bases left unmatched: 0.

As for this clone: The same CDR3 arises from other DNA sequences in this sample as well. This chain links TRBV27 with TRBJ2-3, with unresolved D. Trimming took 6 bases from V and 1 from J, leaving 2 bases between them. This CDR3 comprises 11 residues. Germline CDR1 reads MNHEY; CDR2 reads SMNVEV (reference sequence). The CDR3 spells CASRRTDTQYF. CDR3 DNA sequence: TGTGCCAGCAGGCGCACAGATACGCAGTATTTT.

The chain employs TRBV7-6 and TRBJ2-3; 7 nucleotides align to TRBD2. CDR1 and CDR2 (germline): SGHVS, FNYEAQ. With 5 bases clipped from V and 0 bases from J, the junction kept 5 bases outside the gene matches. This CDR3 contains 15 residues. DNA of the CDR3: TGTGCCAGCAGCCTTAGCGGGTATAGCACAGATACGCAGTATTTT. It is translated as CASSLSGYSTDTQYF.

CDR3 bases: TGTGCCACCAGCAGAGATCGACAGGGCAACTATGGCTACACCTTC. Translation gives CATSRDRQGNYGYTF. The rearrangement joins TRBV15 to TRBJ1-2, with 7 bases matching TRBD1. CDR1 LNHNV and CDR2 YYDKDF come from the germline V gene (reference sequence). The CDR3 loop spans 15 amino acids. The V gene end was trimmed by 0 bases and the J gene end by 2 bases; junction bases not matched to a gene: 3.